This T cell receptor beta chain comes out of a study of shared clonotypes between healthy human individuals. As for the study in general: Each donor's CD8 memory used one plate, CD8 naive two, each CD4 subset three.

To note about this clone: The target antigen is unknown.

Trimming cost V 4 bases and J 2 bases; bases outside gene matches: 6. CDR1 is SGDLS, CDR2 YYNGEE, per germline. The CDR3 contains 14 residues. Study-wide findings and caveats: Generation probabilities were higher for clonotypes shared across all four sorted-subset donors than for unshared ones.

Authors' data handling: In the immunoSEQ data, sequences were junction-only and lacked quality scores, so filtering differed. Data came from immunoSEQ multiplex PCR; TCRdb stores just in-frame clones and leaves some out. The V and J calls and clone size come from that table; D and trimming were worked out from the DNA. The data hold about 1.5 million clones, with about 96% observed a single time. Sequencing was performed on naive CD4+ T cells sorted from blood. As to subset: CD45RA+ positively selected. This chain connects TRBV9 to TRBJ2-7; 7 bases line up with TRBD1. This sequence was found in a man aged 25-45 years in good health. The CDR3 sequence is CASSPRQGTYEQYF. The CDR3, as DNA: TGTGCCAGCAGCCCCCGACAGGGTACCTACGAGCAGTACTTC.